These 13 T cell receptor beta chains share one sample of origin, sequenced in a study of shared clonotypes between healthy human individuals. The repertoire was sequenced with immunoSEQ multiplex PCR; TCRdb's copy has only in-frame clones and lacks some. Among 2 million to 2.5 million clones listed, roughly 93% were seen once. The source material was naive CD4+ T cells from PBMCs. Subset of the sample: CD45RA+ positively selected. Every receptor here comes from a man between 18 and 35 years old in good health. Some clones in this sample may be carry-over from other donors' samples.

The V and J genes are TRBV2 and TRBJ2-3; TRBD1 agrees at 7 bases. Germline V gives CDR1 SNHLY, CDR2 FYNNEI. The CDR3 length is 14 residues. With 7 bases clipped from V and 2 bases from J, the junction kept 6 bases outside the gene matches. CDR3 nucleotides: TGTGCCAGCAATTTGGGACAGATCACAGATACGCAGTATTTT. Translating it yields CASNLGQITDTQYF.

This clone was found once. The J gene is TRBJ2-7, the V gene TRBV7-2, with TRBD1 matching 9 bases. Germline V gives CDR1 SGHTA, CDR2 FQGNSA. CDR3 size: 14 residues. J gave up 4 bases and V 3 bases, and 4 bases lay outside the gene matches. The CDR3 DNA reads TGTGCCAGCAGCTTCGGGACAGGGAGGTACGAGCAGTACTTC. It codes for CASSFGTGRYEQYF.

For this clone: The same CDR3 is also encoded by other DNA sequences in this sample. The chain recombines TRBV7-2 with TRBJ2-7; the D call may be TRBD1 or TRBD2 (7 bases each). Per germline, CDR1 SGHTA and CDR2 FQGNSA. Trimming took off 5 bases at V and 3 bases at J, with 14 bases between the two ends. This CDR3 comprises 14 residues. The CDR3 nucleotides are TGTGCCAGCAGCCCTCAGGGGGGGGACTACGAGCAGTACTTC. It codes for CASSPQGGDYEQYF.

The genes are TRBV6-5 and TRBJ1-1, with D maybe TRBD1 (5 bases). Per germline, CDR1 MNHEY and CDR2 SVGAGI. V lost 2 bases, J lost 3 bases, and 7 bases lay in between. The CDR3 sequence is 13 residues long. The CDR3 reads CASSYKGYTEAFF. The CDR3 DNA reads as TGTGCCAGCAGTTACAAGGGGTACACTGAAGCTTTCTTT.

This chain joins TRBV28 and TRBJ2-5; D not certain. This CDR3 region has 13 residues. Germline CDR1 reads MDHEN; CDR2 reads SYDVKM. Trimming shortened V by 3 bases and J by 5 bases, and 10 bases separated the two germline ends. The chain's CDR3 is CASSFYPGETQYF. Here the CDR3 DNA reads TGTGCCAGCAGTTTTTACCCCGGGGAGACCCAGTACTTC.

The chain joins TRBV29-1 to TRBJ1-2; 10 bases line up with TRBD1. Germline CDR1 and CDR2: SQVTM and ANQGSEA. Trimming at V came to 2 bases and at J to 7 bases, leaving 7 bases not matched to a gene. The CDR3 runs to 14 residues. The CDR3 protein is CSVENRDRGSGYTF. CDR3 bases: TGCAGCGTTGAAAACCGGGACAGGGGATCTGGCTACACCTTC.

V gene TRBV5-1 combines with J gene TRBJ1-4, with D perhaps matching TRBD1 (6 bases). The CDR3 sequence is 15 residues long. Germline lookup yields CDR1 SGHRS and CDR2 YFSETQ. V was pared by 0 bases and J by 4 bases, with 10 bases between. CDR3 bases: TGCGCCAGCAGCTTGGTGGGGACAAGTAATGAAAAACTGTTTTTT. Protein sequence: CASSLVGTSNEKLFF.

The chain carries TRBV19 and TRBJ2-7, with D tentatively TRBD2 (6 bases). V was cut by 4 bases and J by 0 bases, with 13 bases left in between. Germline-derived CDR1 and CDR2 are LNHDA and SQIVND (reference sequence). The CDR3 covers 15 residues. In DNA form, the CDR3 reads TGTGCCAGTAGTAACCCGGGACTGAGCTCCTACGAGCAGTACTTC. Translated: CASSNPGLSSYEQYF. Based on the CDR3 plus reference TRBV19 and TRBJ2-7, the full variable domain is DGGITQSPKYLFRKEGQNVTLSCEQNLNHDAMYWYRQDPGQGLRLIYYSQIVNDFQKGDIAEGYSVSREKKESFPLTVTSAQKNPTAFYLCASSNPGLSSYEQYFGPGTRLTVT.

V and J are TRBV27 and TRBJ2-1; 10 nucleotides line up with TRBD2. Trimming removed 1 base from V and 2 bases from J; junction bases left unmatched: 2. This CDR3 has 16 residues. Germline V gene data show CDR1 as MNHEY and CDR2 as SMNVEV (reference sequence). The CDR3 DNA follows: TGTGCCAGCAGTTTATTTACTAGCGGGGCCTACAATGAGCAGTTCTTC. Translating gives CASSLFTSGAYNEQFF.

In nucleotides, the CDR3 is TGCGCCAGCAGCTTCAGACTAGCGGGAGTGGGCACAGATACGCAGTATTTT. Residues: CASSFRLAGVGTDTQYF. The V gene is TRBV5-1, the J gene TRBJ2-3; 12 nucleotides match TRBD2. This CDR3 region has 17 residues. The germline gives CDR1 SGHRS, CDR2 YFSETQ. V lost 2 bases and J lost 1; bases outside the gene matches: 5.

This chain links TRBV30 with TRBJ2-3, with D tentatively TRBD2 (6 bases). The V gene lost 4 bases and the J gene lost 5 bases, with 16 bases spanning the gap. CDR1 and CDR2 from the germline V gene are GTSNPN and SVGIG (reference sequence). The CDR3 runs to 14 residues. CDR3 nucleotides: TGTGCCTGGAATATTGGCGGGGTTCAAGATACGCAGTATTTT. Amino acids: CAWNIGGVQDTQYF.

The CDR3 coding sequence is TGTGCCAGCAGTTTTAGGGTGGCGGGCAGGGGGGAACAGCCCCAGCATTTT. Its protein product is CASSFRVAGRGEQPQHF. The V gene is TRBV28, the J gene TRBJ1-5; TRBD1 matches 7 bases. The CDR3 totals 17 residues. V was clipped by 3 bases and J by 7 bases; unmatched bases: 15. Germline CDR1 is MDHEN and CDR2 is SYDVKM.

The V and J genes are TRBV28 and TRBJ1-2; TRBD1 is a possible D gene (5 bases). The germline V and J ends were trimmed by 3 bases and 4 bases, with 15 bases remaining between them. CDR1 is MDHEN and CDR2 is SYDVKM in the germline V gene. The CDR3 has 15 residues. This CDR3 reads CASSFIVGQAYGYTF. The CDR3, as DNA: TGTGCCAGCAGTTTTATTGTGGGGCAGGCCTATGGCTACACCTTC.